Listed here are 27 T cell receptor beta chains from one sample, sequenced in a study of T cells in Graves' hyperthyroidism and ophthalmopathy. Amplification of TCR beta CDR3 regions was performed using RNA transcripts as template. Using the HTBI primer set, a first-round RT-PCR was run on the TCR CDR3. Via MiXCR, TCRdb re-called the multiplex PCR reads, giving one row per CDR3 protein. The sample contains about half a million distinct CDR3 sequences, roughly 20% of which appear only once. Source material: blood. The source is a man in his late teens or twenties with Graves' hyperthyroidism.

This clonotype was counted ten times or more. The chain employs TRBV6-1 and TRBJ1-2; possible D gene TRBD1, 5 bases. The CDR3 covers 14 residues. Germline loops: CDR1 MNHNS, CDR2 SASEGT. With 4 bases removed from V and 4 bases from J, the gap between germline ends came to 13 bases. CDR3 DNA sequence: TGTGCCAGCAGTGCCCTCGGAGGGACCTATGGCTACACCTTC. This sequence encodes CASSALGGTYGYTF.

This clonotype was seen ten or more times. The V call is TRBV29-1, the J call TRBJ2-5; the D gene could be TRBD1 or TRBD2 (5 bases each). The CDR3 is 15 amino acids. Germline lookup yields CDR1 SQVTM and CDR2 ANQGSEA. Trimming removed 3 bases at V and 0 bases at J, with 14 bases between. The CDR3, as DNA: TGCAGCGTTGACCCGTTGGGGACGTACCAAGAGACCCAGTACTTC. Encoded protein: CSVDPLGTYQETQYF.

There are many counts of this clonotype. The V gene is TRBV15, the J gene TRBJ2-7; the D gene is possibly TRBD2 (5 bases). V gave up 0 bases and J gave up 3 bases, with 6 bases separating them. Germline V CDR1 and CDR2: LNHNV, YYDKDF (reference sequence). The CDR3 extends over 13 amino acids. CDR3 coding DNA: TGTGCCACCAGCAGAGATGCGGGCTACGAGCAGTACTTC. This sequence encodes CATSRDAGYEQYF.

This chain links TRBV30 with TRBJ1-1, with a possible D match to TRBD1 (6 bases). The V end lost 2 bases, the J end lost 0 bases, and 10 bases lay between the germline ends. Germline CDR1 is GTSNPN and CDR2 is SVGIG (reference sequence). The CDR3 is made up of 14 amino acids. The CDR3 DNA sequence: TGTGCCTGGAGTACGACAGGCATGAACACTGAAGCTTTCTTT. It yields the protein CAWSTTGMNTEAFF.

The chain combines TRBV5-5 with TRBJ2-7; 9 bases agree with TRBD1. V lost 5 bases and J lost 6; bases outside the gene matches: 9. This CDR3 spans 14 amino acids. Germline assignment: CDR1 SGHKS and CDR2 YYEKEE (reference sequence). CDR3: CASRPGTGFSEQYF. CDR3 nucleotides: TGTGCCAGCAGACCTGGGACAGGGTTCTCCGAGCAGTACTTC.

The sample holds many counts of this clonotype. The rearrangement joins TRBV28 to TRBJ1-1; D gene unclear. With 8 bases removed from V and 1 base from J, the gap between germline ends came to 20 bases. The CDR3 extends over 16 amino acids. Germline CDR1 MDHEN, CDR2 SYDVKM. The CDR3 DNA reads TGTGCCAGCTCGGACTACTCGTCTTTCCGGAACACTGAAGCTTTCTTT. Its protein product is CASSDYSSFRNTEAFF.

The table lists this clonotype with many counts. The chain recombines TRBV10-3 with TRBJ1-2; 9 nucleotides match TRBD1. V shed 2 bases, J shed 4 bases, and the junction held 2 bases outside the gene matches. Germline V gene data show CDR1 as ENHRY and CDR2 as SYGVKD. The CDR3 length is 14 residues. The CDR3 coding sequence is TGTGCCATCAGTGAGGGGACAGGGTCCTATGGCTACACCTTC. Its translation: CAISEGTGSYGYTF.

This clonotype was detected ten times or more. The CDR3 loop reads CASSIPWGNQPQHF. In nucleotides, the CDR3 is TGTGCCAGTAGTATCCCGTGGGGCAATCAGCCCCAGCATTTT. V is TRBV19 and J is TRBJ1-5; D gene ambiguous. CDR3 length: 14 amino acids. The V gene's germline CDR1 is LNHDA and CDR2 SQIVND (reference sequence). V dropped 3 bases and J dropped 2 bases, with 8 bases sitting between them. The full variable domain, with the rest looked up from reference TRBV19 and TRBJ1-5, is DGGITQSPKYLFRKEGQNVTLSCEQNLNHDAMYWYRQDPGQGLRLIYYSQIVNDFQKGDIAEGYSVSREKKESFPLTVTSAQKNPTAFYLCASSIPWGNQPQHFGDGTRLSIL.

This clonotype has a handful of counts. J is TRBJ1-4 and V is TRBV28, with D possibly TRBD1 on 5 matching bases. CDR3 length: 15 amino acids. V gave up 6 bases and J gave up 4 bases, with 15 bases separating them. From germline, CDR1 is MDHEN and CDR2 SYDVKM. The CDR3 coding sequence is TGTGCCAGCAGACCAGACAGCGGATTTAATGAAAAACTGTTTTTT. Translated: CASRPDSGFNEKLFF.

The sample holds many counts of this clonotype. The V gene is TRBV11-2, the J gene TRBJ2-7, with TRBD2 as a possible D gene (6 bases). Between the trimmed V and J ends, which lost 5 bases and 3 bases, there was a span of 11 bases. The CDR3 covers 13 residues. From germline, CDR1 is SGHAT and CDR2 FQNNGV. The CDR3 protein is CASSHSGDYEQYF. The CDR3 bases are TGTGCCAGCAGCCACTCGGGGGACTACGAGCAGTACTTC.

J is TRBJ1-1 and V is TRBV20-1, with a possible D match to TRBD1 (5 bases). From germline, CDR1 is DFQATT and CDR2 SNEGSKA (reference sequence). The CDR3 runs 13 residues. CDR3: CGEDDSMNTEAFF. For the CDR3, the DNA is TGCGGAGAGGATGACAGCATGAACACTGAAGCTTTCTTT.

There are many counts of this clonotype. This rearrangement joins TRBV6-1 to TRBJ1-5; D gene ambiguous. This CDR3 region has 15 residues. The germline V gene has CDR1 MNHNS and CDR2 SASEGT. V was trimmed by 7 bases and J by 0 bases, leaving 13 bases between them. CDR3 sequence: CASKGRHYSNQPQHF. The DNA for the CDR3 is TGTGCCAGCAAAGGGAGGCATTATAGCAATCAGCCCCAGCATTTT.

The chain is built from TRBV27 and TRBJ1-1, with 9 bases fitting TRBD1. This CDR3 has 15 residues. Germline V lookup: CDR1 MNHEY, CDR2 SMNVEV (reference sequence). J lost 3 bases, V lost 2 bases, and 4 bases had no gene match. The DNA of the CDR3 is TGTGCCAGCAGTTTAGTTGGACAGGGGTACACTGAAGCTTTCTTT. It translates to CASSLVGQGYTEAFF.

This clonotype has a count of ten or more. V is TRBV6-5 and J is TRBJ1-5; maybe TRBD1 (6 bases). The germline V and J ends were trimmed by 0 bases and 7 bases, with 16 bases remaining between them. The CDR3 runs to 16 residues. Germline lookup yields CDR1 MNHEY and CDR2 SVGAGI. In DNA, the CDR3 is TGTGCCAGCAGTTACTCGTTTCAGGGGACGGGGCAGCCCCAGCATTTT. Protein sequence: CASSYSFQGTGQPQHF.

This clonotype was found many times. DNA of the CDR3: TGTGCCAGCAGCTTAGTCCGGGACGGGGACTACGAGCAGTACTTC. It specifies CASSLVRDGDYEQYF. J is TRBJ2-7 and V is TRBV7-9; D is perhaps TRBD1 or TRBD2 (5 bases each). The V gene lost 1 base and the J gene lost 3 bases, with 13 bases spanning the gap. Germline V gene sequence: CDR1 SEHNR, CDR2 FQNEAQ (reference sequence). The CDR3 runs to 15 residues.

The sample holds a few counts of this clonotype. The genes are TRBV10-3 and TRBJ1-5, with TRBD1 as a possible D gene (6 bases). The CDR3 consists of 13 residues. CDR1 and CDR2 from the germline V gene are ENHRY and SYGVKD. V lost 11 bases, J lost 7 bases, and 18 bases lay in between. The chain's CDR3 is CASLGGTGQPQHF. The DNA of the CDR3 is TGTGCCTCCTTAGGGGGGACGGGGCAGCCCCAGCATTTT.

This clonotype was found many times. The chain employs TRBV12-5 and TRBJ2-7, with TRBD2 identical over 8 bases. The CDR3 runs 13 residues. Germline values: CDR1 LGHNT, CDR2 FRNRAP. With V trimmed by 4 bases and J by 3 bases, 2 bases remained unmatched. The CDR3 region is CASGYGTSYEQYF. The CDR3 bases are TGTGCTAGTGGTTACGGGACTAGCTACGAGCAGTACTTC.

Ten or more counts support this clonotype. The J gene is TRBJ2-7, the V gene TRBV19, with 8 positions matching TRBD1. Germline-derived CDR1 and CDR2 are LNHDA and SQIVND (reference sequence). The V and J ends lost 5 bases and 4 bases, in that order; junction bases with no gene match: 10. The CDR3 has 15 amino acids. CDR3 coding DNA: TGTGCCAGTAGTGTTGGGACAGGTAAAGTTTACGAGCAGTACTTC. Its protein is CASSVGTGKVYEQYF.

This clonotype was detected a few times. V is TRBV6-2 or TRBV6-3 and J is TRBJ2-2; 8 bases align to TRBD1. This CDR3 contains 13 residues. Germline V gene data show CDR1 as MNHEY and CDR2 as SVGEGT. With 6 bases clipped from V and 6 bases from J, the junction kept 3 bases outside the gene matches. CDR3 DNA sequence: TGTGCCAGCAGGGACAGGGAGGCCGGGGAGCTGTTTTTT. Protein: CASRDREAGELFF.

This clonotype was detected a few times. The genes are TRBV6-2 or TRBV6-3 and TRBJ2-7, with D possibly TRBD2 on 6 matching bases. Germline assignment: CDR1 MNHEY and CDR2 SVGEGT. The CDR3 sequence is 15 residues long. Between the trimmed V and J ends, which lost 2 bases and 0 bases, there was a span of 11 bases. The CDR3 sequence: CASSYTSSSSYEQYF. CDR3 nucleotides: TGTGCCAGCAGTTACACTAGCTCCAGCTCCTACGAGCAGTACTTC.

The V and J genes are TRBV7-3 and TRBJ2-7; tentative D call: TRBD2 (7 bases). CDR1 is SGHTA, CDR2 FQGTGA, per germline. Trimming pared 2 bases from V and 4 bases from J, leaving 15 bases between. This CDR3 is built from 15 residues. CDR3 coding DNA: TGTGCCAGCAGCTTAGAGGGGGGGGCCCCTTACGAGCAGTACTTC. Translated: CASSLEGGAPYEQYF.

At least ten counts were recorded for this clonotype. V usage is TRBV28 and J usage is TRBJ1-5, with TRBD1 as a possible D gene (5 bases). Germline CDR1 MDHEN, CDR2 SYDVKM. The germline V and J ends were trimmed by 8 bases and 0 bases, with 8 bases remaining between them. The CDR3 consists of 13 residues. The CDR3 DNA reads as TGTGCCAGCCGGGGGAGTAGCAATCAGCCCCAGCATTTT. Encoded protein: CASRGSSNQPQHF.

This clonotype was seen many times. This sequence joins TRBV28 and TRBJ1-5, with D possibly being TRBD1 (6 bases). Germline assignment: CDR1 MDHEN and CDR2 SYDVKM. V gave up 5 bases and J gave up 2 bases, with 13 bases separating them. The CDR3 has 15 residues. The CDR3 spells CASSTLGGGNQPQHF. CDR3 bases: TGTGCCAGCAGTACGCTGGGGGGCGGCAATCAGCCCCAGCATTTT.

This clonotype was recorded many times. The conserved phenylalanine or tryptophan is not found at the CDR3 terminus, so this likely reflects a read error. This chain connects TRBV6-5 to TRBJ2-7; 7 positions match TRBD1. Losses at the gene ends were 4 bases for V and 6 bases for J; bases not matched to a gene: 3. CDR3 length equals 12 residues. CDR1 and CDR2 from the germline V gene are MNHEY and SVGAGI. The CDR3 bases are TGTGCCAGCAGTTTTACAGGGGCCGAGCAGTACCTC. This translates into CASSFTGAEQYL.

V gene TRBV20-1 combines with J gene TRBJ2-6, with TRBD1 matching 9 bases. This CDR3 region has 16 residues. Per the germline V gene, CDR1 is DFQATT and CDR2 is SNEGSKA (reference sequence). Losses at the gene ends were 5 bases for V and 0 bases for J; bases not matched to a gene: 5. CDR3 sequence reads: CSASGTGISGANVLTF. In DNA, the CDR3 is TGCAGTGCTTCCGGGACAGGGATCTCTGGGGCCAACGTCCTGACTTTC.

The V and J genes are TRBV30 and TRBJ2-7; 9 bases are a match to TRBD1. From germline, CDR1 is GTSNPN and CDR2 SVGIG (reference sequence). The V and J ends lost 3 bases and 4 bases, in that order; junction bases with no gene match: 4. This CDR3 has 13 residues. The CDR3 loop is CAWSGQGKYEQYV. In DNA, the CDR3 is TGTGCCTGGAGCGGACAGGGGAAATACGAGCAGTACGTC.

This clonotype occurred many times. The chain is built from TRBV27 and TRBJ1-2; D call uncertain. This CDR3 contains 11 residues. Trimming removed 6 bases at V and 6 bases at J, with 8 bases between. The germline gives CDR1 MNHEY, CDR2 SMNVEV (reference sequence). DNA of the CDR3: TGTGCCAGCAGAAGTCGGCATGGCTACACCTTC. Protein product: CASRSRHGYTF.